This T cell receptor (beta chain) came from a study of cytomegalovirus exposure and HLA in healthy donors. Whole-study results and caveats: The authors enumerated 150 to 200 TCR beta chains as linked to cytomegalovirus.

Primers included in the PCR were 60 Vbeta and 13 Jbeta primers. Only in-frame clones appear in the TCRdb table, and some are missing; sequencing was by immunoSEQ multiplex PCR. This sample has over 150,000 clones, with around 77% found just once. About this clone: Its antigen remains unknown.

Losses at the gene ends were 3 bases for V and 0 bases for J; bases not matched to a gene: 6. In germline, CDR1 is SGHRS, CDR2 YFSETQ. The CDR3 sequence is 16 residues long. The donors (healthy individuals) were bone marrow donors. The sequencing input was PBMCs. The source is a young woman in good health and CMV-seronegative. This sequence joins TRBV5-1 and TRBJ1-1; TRBD1 matches at 9 bases. CDR3 sequence: CASSSGQGGMNTEAFF. The CDR3 bases are TGCGCCAGCAGCTCGGGACAGGGTGGGATGAACACTGAAGCTTTCTTT.